This TCR beta chain was observed in a study of memory CD8 T cells in hepatitis C reinfection. Noted time point: late/post reinfection, 12 to 24 weeks after detection. The sorted cells went straight to TCR sequencing with no prior in vitro expansion. People who inject drugs from Montreal's HEPCO study were the donors. In its sample, this clone was seen once. Clones were sequenced by immunoSEQ multiplex PCR, and TCRdb holds only the in-frame ones, with some missing. The sample lists some 44,000 clones; about 91% were seen once. Trimming pared 1 base from V and 4 bases from J, leaving 17 bases between. Germline CDR1 SGHVS, CDR2 FNYEAQ. This CDR3 region has 17 residues.

The chain employs TRBV7-6 and TRBJ2-1, with D maybe TRBD2 (6 bases). The clonotype was recovered from a young man with hepatitis C virus infection. The sequenced material came from naive CD8+ T cells sorted from blood. The CDR3 spells CASSLVGMGTDYNEQFF. The CDR3 nucleotides are TGTGCCAGCAGCTTAGTGGGCATGGGGACTGATTACAATGAGCAGTTCTTC.